This T cell receptor beta chain was sequenced for a study of blood T cell repertoires in COVID-19. Study at large: Acute and convalescent COVID-19 samples came from the United States, Italy and Spain. The cDNA or gDNA used as material had been derived from T cells, B-cell-depleted T cells, or PBMCs.

Repertoires were generated with immunoSEQ multiplex PCR, while TCRdb's copy carries only in-frame clones and drops some. This repertoire shows 250,000 to 350,000 clones, around four fifths found once; its top ten account for less than 4.5%. This receptor was obtained from a woman aged 45-60 years with active or convalescent COVID-19. Sequencing used peripheral blood.

Written as DNA, the CDR3 is TGTGCCAGCAGTGAATCACAAGCGGCTAGCACAGATACGCAGTATTTT. It translates to CASSESQAASTDTQYF. The chain uses TRBV25-1 and TRBJ2-3; D perhaps matches TRBD2 (5 bases). The CDR3 runs 16 residues. V dropped 1 base and J dropped 0 bases, with 11 bases sitting between them. Germline V gene data show CDR1 as MGHDK and CDR2 as SYGVNS.